Below, 30 T cell receptor beta chains from the same sample are listed, as sequenced in a study of T-cell memory formation after mild COVID-19. MiXCR, run by TCRdb on the 5' RACE reads, gives a single entry per CDR3 protein. The sample carries approximately 210,000 distinct CDR3 sequences, about 17% recorded once. Sequences were obtained from PBMCs or a T cell subset sorted from them (not recorded which). Source of these receptors: an adult woman who had mild COVID-19 (a few samples of this study predate the infection). Cell type and time point are not known.

Many counts were recorded for this clonotype. The J gene is TRBJ1-5, the V gene TRBV7-2; D is undetermined. CDR1 and CDR2 (germline): SGHTA, FQGNSA. This CDR3 comprises 12 residues. The V gene lost 5 bases and the J gene lost 3 bases, with 5 bases spanning the gap. The CDR3 region is CASSNYNQPQHF. The CDR3, as DNA: TGTGCCAGCAGCAACTACAATCAGCCCCAGCATTTT.

This chain links TRBV6-6 with TRBJ1-4; D is perhaps TRBD1 (5 bases). V was clipped by 2 bases and J by 8 bases, with 15 bases between them. Germline CDR1 reads MNHNY; CDR2 reads SVGAGI (reference sequence). This CDR3 spans 15 amino acids. CDR3 nucleotides: TGTGCCAGCAGTTACAGGGAGGCAGAGGGGGAAAAACTGTTTTTT. Amino acids: CASSYREAEGEKLFF.

This clonotype was observed a few times. The J gene is TRBJ1-2, the V gene TRBV5-1, with 7 nucleotides matching TRBD1. V shed 0 bases and J 3 bases; nucleotides not matched to a gene: 5. The CDR3 has 15 amino acids. Per the germline V gene, CDR1 is SGHRS and CDR2 is YFSETQ. The CDR3 DNA reads as TGCGCCAGCAGCTTGGACAGGGGAGGACACTATGGCTACACCTTC. This translates into CASSLDRGGHYGYTF.

There are a few counts of this clonotype. The chain is built from TRBV7-2 and TRBJ2-3, with D unclear. The CDR3 contains 12 residues. CDR1 and CDR2 (germline): SGHTA, FQGNSA. V lost 6 bases and J lost 6, with 10 bases in between. The DNA for the CDR3 is TGTGCCAGCAGGTCCTCGCTCGATACGCAGTATTTT. Translating gives CASRSSLDTQYF.

The J gene is TRBJ2-2, the V gene TRBV6-2 or TRBV6-3, with D possibly TRBD2 on 5 matching bases. The CDR3 totals 17 residues. V lost 4 bases to trimming and J lost 0 bases, with 15 bases between them. Germline V gene sequence: CDR1 MNHEY, CDR2 SVGEGT. CDR3: CASSSGRGAANTGELFF. CDR3 coding DNA: TGTGCCAGCAGTTCCGGCCGAGGAGCGGCGAACACCGGGGAGCTGTTTTTT.

This chain links TRBV21-1 with TRBJ1-1; TRBD1, the D gene given by the table, was not confirmed from the DNA. TRBV21-1 is noted as a pseudogene. CDR3 length: 15 amino acids. CDR3 amino acids: CASSKSGHPVSEAFF. CDR3 bases: TGTGCCAGCAGCAAATCGGGACACCCAGTATCTGAAGCTTTCTTT.

This clonotype came up a few times. The chain carries TRBV10-3 and TRBJ2-7; 7 bases fit TRBD2. This CDR3 has 18 residues. The germline V gene has CDR1 ENHRY and CDR2 SYGVKD. Trimming at V came to 0 bases and at J to 5 bases, leaving 16 bases not matched to a gene. CDR3 protein: CAISESGSERGVPNEQYF. In DNA form, the CDR3 reads TGTGCCATCAGTGAGTCGGGTAGCGAGCGGGGCGTGCCCAACGAGCAGTACTTC.

The chain recombines TRBV4-1 with TRBJ1-2; TRBD1 matches at 10 bases. The germline gives CDR1 MGHRA, CDR2 YSYEKL. This CDR3 has 17 residues. After removal of 2 bases from V and 2 bases from J, the junction contained 8 bases not matched to a gene. The CDR3 here is CASSQRDRGGGNYGYTF. CDR3 DNA sequence: TGCGCCAGCAGCCAACGGGACAGGGGAGGTGGCAACTATGGCTACACCTTC.

This clonotype has a handful of counts. V and J are TRBV7-9 and TRBJ2-7; D perhaps matches TRBD1 (6 bases). With 5 bases removed from V and 1 base from J, the gap between germline ends came to 12 bases. Germline V lookup: CDR1 SEHNR, CDR2 FQNEAQ (reference sequence). The CDR3 is 14 amino acids. CDR3 sequence reads: CASSQGQGSYEQYF. The CDR3, as DNA: TGTGCCAGCAGCCAGGGGCAGGGGTCCTACGAGCAGTACTTC. Full variable domain (missing parts from reference TRBV7-9 and TRBJ2-7): DTGVSQNPRHKITKRGQNVTFRCDPISEHNRLYWYRQTLGQGPEFLTYFQNEAQLEKSRLLSDRFSAERPKGSFSTLEIQRTEQGDSAMYLCASSQGQGSYEQYFGPGTRLTVT.

The rearrangement joins TRBV4-1 to TRBJ1-2; no reliable D call. V lost 0 bases, J lost 0 bases, and 11 bases lay in between. This CDR3 is 16 amino acids long. Germline CDR1 and CDR2: MGHRA and YSYEKL. The CDR3, as DNA: TGCGCCAGCAGCCAAGATCCCCAGGCAGCTAACTATGGCTACACCTTC. Protein product: CASSQDPQAANYGYTF.

The V and J genes are TRBV5-1 and TRBJ1-1; TRBD1 matches 7 bases. Germline CDR1 reads SGHRS; CDR2 reads YFSETQ. V was pared by 2 bases and J by 1 base, with 11 bases of the junction left unmatched. The CDR3 covers 17 residues. The CDR3 coding sequence is TGCGCCAGCAGCTTATTTGGGACAGCCAACGAGAACACTGAAGCTTTCTTT. It codes for CASSLFGTANENTEAFF.

This chain links TRBV7-9 with TRBJ2-3; possibly TRBD2 for D (5 bases). Trimming took 7 bases from V and 2 from J, leaving 16 bases between them. The CDR3 totals 15 residues. The germline gives CDR1 SEHNR, CDR2 FQNEAQ (reference sequence). The CDR3 DNA reads TGTGCCAGCAAACGCGACTGGAGGACCACAGATACGCAGTATTTT. Translating it yields CASKRDWRTTDTQYF.

A note on this clonotype: The junction departs from the called germline gene at one end, perhaps through a read error. The chain uses TRBV6-5 and TRBJ1-2, with 12 bases that match TRBD1. Germline V gene sequence: CDR1 MNHEY, CDR2 SVGAGI. This CDR3 contains 16 residues. CDR3 amino acids: CASPTRDRGLGDGYAF. CDR3 in DNA: TGTGCCAGCCCCACCCGGGACAGGGGGCTAGGTGATGGCTACGCCTTC.

The rearrangement links TRBV5-4 to TRBJ1-1, with D perhaps TRBD1 (5 bases). The CDR3 totals 14 residues. Germline-derived CDR1 and CDR2 are SGHNT and YYREEE (reference sequence). The CDR3 DNA reads as TGTGGGGTCAGGGCAGTAGGCCTGAACACTGAAGCTTTCTTT. It translates to CGVRAVGLNTEAFF.

The chain carries TRBV7-9 and TRBJ2-3, with D perhaps matching TRBD2 (6 bases). The V end lost 0 bases, the J end lost 4 bases, and 8 bases lay between the germline ends. The CDR3 extends over 14 amino acids. Germline CDR1 and CDR2: SEHNR and FQNEAQ (reference sequence). CDR3: CASSLAGGADTQYF. DNA of the CDR3: TGTGCCAGCAGCTTAGCGGGAGGTGCAGATACGCAGTATTTT.

This clonotype showed up just a few times. This chain uses TRBV20-1 with TRBJ2-1; D possibly corresponds to TRBD2 (5 bases). V lost 5 bases to trimming and J lost 0 bases, with 11 bases between them. The CDR3 totals 14 residues. The germline CDR1 and CDR2 sequences are DFQATT and SNEGSKA (reference sequence). As DNA, the CDR3 is TGCAGTGCTCGCGGGCCGAGCTCCTACAATGAGCAGTTCTTC. It is translated as CSARGPSSYNEQFF.

The chain is built from TRBV7-2 and TRBJ2-3; D remains ambiguous. The CDR3 is 12 residues long. V shed 5 bases and J shed 8 bases, with 11 bases lying between them. CDR1 is SGHTA and CDR2 is FQGNSA in the germline V gene. This chain's CDR3 is CASSLLPGTQYF. DNA of the CDR3: TGTGCCAGCAGCCTCCTACCGGGTACGCAGTATTTT.

This clonotype was counted ten times or more. This chain links TRBV6-1 with TRBJ2-7; D not resolved. The CDR3 spans 11 residues. V was clipped by 8 bases and J by 3 bases, with 8 bases between them. The V gene's germline CDR1 is MNHNS and CDR2 SASEGT. DNA for the CDR3: TGTGCCAGCCGGGCTGTCTACGAGCAGTACTTC. Amino acid sequence: CASRAVYEQYF.

This rearrangement joins TRBV9 to TRBJ2-1, with 14 bases fitting TRBD2. The trim removed 4 bases at V and 4 bases at J, leaving 7 bases unmatched. This CDR3 has 17 residues. Germline lookup yields CDR1 SGDLS and CDR2 YYNGEE. The CDR3 sequence: CASSPRTSGGYYNEQFF. The CDR3 coding sequence is TGTGCCAGCAGCCCTCGGACTAGCGGGGGGTATTACAATGAGCAGTTCTTC.

The gene calls are TRBV7-9 and TRBJ2-1; 10 positions agree with TRBD2. The trim removed 4 bases at V and 6 bases at J, leaving 9 bases unmatched. Per the germline V gene, CDR1 is SEHNR and CDR2 is FQNEAQ (reference sequence). The CDR3 totals 16 residues. In DNA, the CDR3 is TGTGCCAGCAGCTCCCAAGCGGGAGGGCCCGTCAATGAGCAGTTCTTC. Translation gives CASSSQAGGPVNEQFF.

This clonotype has more than one count but fewer than ten. The chain links TRBV4-3 to TRBJ2-7; 8 nucleotides agree with TRBD2. Trimming at V came to 1 base and at J to 2 bases, leaving 4 bases not matched to a gene. Germline-derived CDR1 and CDR2 are LGHNA and YSLEER. The CDR3 has 15 amino acids. CDR3 coding DNA: TGCGCCAGCAGCCAAGTAACTAGCGGAGCCTACGAGCAGTACTTC. This codes for CASSQVTSGAYEQYF.

The chain recombines TRBV23-1 with TRBJ1-4; D perhaps matches TRBD1 (5 bases). TRBV23-1 is identified as an open reading frame with a role that is uncertain. The V end was cut by 8 bases, the J end by 5 bases, with 30 bases between. This CDR3 has 19 amino acids. CDR3 region: CASDRQQSIPDRKNEKLFF. The CDR3 coding sequence is TGCGCCAGCGATCGGCAGCAGTCAATCCCCGACAGAAAAAATGAAAAACTGTTTTTT.

The table lists this clonotype with a few counts. As DNA, the CDR3 is TGTGCCAGCAGTCGCGACGGAAACTCTGGAAACACCATATATTTT. It specifies CASSRDGNSGNTIYF. The V call is TRBV4-2, the J call TRBJ1-3; D gene uncertain. Germline lookup yields CDR1 LGHNA and CDR2 YNFKEQ. Trimming cost V 6 bases and J 0 bases, with 12 bases left between them. The CDR3 is 15 amino acids.

The rearrangement uses TRBV11-2 and TRBJ1-1; D is perhaps TRBD1 (5 bases). V was cut by 4 bases and J by 5 bases, with 32 bases left in between. The CDR3 is 20 amino acids. The germline CDR1 and CDR2 sequences are SGHAT and FQNNGV. The CDR3 DNA sequence: TGTGCCAGCAGCTCACACCCCAGGAGGAGCGGGGGAGGGTTGGGTACTGAAGCTTTCTTT. It codes for CASSSHPRRSGGGLGTEAFF.

This clonotype was recorded a few times. The V gene is TRBV30, the J gene TRBJ1-2, with TRBD1 identical over 9 bases. Per the germline V gene, CDR1 is GTSNPN and CDR2 is SVGIG (reference sequence). The CDR3 spans 14 residues. J gave up 3 bases and V 8 bases, and 10 bases lay outside the gene matches. The CDR3 here is CARNPDRGYYGYTF. For the CDR3, the DNA is TGTGCCAGAAACCCGGACAGGGGCTACTATGGCTACACCTTC.

The DNA of the CDR3 is TGTGCCAGCAGCTTAGCAGGGGGGAATGAAAAACTGTTTTTT. Its translation: CASSLAGGNEKLFF. V is TRBV7-9 and J is TRBJ1-4; D is possibly TRBD1 (6 bases). V was trimmed by 0 bases and J by 5 bases, leaving 7 bases between them. The germline V gene encodes CDR1 SEHNR and CDR2 FQNEAQ (reference sequence). The CDR3 loop spans 14 amino acids.

There are a few counts of this clonotype. V is TRBV29-1 and J is TRBJ1-1; tentative D call: TRBD1 (5 bases). Per the germline V gene, CDR1 is SQVTM and CDR2 is ANQGSEA. V lost 6 bases and J lost 4, with 15 bases in between. CDR3 length: 13 residues. The DNA for the CDR3 is TGCAGCGTAGACCTTAGGGGAGGCACTGAAGCTTTCTTT. It translates to CSVDLRGGTEAFF. The complete variable domain, with remaining parts taken from reference TRBV29-1 and TRBJ1-1, reads SAVISQKPSRDICQRGTSLTIQCQVDSQVTMMFWYRQQPGQSLTLIATANQGSEATYESGFVIDKFPISRPNLTFSTLTVSNMSPEDSSIYLCSVDLRGGTEAFFGQGTRLTVV.

The V gene is TRBV7-9, the J gene TRBJ2-1; TRBD1 matches 7 bases. Germline lookup yields CDR1 SEHNR and CDR2 FQNEAQ (reference sequence). The CDR3 runs 14 residues. V shed 3 bases and J 10 bases; nucleotides not matched to a gene: 9. CDR3 DNA sequence: TGTGCCAGCAGCTTTTGGGACGGGACAGAAGAGCAGTTCTTC. It yields the protein CASSFWDGTEEQFF.

The chain joins TRBV12-3 or TRBV12-4 to TRBJ2-1; 10 nucleotides match TRBD2. The V gene end was trimmed by 3 bases and the J gene end by 10 bases; junction bases not matched to a gene: 6. There are 14 residues in the CDR3. The CDR3 DNA reads as TGTGCCAGCAGTTTTTCATTTAGCGGGAGGGAGCAGTTCTTC. Its translation: CASSFSFSGREQFF.

This clonotype was recorded only once. The rearrangement joins TRBV4-2 to TRBJ2-7, with D possibly being TRBD2 (5 bases). Looked up from germline, CDR1 is LGHNA and CDR2 is YNFKEQ. V lost 4 bases and J lost 3, with 16 bases in between. The CDR3 length is 15 residues. The CDR3 loop is CASSRWTSEIYEQYF. For the CDR3, the DNA is TGTGCCAGCAGCCGTTGGACTTCTGAAATCTACGAGCAGTACTTC.